The clone carrying this T cell receptor (beta chain) was seen ten or more times. Its antigen remains unknown. This entry belongs to a study of T-cell memory formation after mild COVID-19. The study, taken as a whole, reports: Clones that got smaller from day 15 to 85 had even CD4/CD8, while clones growing later tipped toward CD4+. Shrinking CD4+ clones resided mostly in CM and EM, and CD8+ ones in EMRA.

V was pared by 2 bases and J by 2 bases, with 11 bases between. The CDR3 spans 15 residues. The germline V gene has CDR1 SGHRS and CDR2 YFSETQ. MiXCR was run by TCRdb on the 5' RACE reads, yielding one entry per CDR3 protein. The table lists just over 350,000 distinct CDR3 sequences, around 14% of them singletons, with around 22% in the top ten. What was sequenced was PBMCs or a T cell subset sorted from them (not recorded which). The J gene is TRBJ2-1, the V gene TRBV5-1, with unresolved D. This clonotype was sampled from a man younger than 30 who had mild COVID-19 (a few samples of this study predate the infection). Cell type and time point are not known. The CDR3 DNA reads as TGCGCCAGCAGCTTTGCGGTGTTGGCCTACAATGAGCAGTTCTTC. Translation: CASSFAVLAYNEQFF.